This T cell receptor beta chain was sequenced during a study of identical twins. Study observations and caveats: Among beta out-of-frame sequences, excess sharing between twins appeared weaker.

It was template switching that added a universal primer site, and there were unique molecular identifiers on the cDNA. TCRdb fed the 5' RACE reads into MiXCR, producing one record per CDR3 protein. The sample shows about 210,000 distinct CDR3 sequences, around 10% of them seen only once. In the case of this clonotype: The antigen is not known.

Germline values: CDR1 MNHEY, CDR2 SVGEGT. This CDR3 is built from 13 residues. V lost 4 bases and J 4 bases, leaving 10 bases between the germline ends. Sequences were obtained from memory (CD45RO+) T cells sorted from blood. The TCR was taken from a woman in her late teens or twenties in good health. The J gene is TRBJ1-2, the V gene TRBV6-2 or TRBV6-3, with unresolved D. This CDR3 is CASSLNGVYGYTF. The CDR3 coding sequence is TGTGCCAGCAGTTTGAACGGGGTCTATGGCTACACCTTC.